One sample yielded the 13 T cell receptor beta chains listed below, sequenced in a study of neurological immune-mediated disorders. TCRdb re-called the 5' RACE reads through MiXCR, storing one row per CDR3 protein. The sample has tens of thousands of distinct CDR3 sequences, around 15% seen once; the top ten hold 27%. Sequenced material: PBMCs. The receptor source for this set is a man in his 70s in good health.

This clonotype occurred many times. The gene calls are TRBV5-5 and TRBJ2-3, with D unresolved. The CDR3 is 14 residues long. The V gene's germline CDR1 is SGHKS and CDR2 YYEKEE (reference sequence). Trimming shortened V by 0 bases and J by 2 bases, and 7 bases separated the two germline ends. CDR3 in DNA: TGTGCCAGCAGCTTGGAGGGCACCACAGATACGCAGTATTTT. Its protein product is CASSLEGTTDTQYF.

This clonotype has a handful of counts. The chain employs TRBV6-6 and TRBJ2-2; a possible D gene is TRBD1 (5 bases). The CDR3 length is 15 residues. V lost 6 bases to trimming and J lost 1 base, with 12 bases between them. Germline loops: CDR1 MNHNY, CDR2 SVGAGI (reference sequence). The CDR3 DNA is TGTGCCAGCAGCGGAACAGGCCAGAACACCGGGGAGCTGTTTTTT. Residues: CASSGTGQNTGELFF.

About this clonotype itself: The junction departs from the called germline gene at one end, perhaps through a read error. This chain connects TRBV5-1 to TRBJ2-5; TRBD1 agrees at 12 bases. The CDR3 runs 15 residues. Germline values: CDR1 SGHRS, CDR2 YFSETQ. The CDR3 DNA is TGCGCCAGCGAAGAGGGACAGGGGGCGAAAGAGACCCAGTGCTTC. It translates to CASEEGQGAKETQCF.

This clonotype was observed many times. This chain links TRBV5-1 with TRBJ1-1; D is ambiguous. V lost 0 bases and J lost 4, with 13 bases in between. Germline values: CDR1 SGHRS, CDR2 YFSETQ. The CDR3 has 15 amino acids. CDR3 nucleotide sequence: TGCGCCAGCAGCTTGGAGGGTTGGGAGGGCACTGAAGCTTTCTTT. Translated: CASSLEGWEGTEAFF.

This clonotype was counted many times. V is TRBV20-1 and J is TRBJ2-2, with 8 bases aligning to TRBD2. With 2 bases clipped from V and 7 bases from J, the junction kept 12 bases outside the gene matches. CDR1 is DFQATT, CDR2 SNEGSKA, per germline (reference sequence). The CDR3 contains 16 residues. This chain's CDR3 is CSARPDQLRGGGELFF. The CDR3, as DNA: TGCAGTGCTAGACCGGACCAACTCCGGGGGGGCGGGGAGCTGTTTTTT.

This clonotype was observed at least ten times. The rearrangement links TRBV7-8 to TRBJ2-1, with a possible D match to TRBD2 (7 bases). Germline CDR1 is SGHVS and CDR2 is FQNEAQ. CDR3 length equals 12 residues. This CDR3 is CAGGLAVDEQFF. The CDR3 nucleotides are TGTGCTGGGGGGCTAGCGGTCGATGAGCAGTTCTTC.

In this sample, this clonotype turned up many times. The chain combines TRBV7-2 with TRBJ2-1, with D perhaps TRBD1 or TRBD2 (5 bases each). The CDR3 has 13 amino acids. Deletions cut 1 base from V and 7 bases from J, with 8 bases between. The germline V gene encodes CDR1 SGHTA and CDR2 FQGNSA. The CDR3 DNA follows: TGTGCCAGCAGCTTAGGAGGGGCGAATGAGCAGTTCTTC. It encodes CASSLGGANEQFF.

This clonotype was seen at least ten times. This sequence joins TRBV11-2 and TRBJ2-7, with D possibly matching TRBD2 (5 bases). V shed 3 bases and J shed 3 bases, with 18 bases lying between them. Germline assignment: CDR1 SGHAT and CDR2 FQNNGV. The CDR3 extends over 16 amino acids. CDR3 loop: CASSFERLGRGYEQYF. The CDR3 DNA is TGTGCCAGCAGCTTCGAGAGACTCGGACGGGGCTACGAGCAGTACTTC.

This clonotype was found many times. J is TRBJ1-2 and V is TRBV15; 7 bases match TRBD1. CDR1 LNHNV and CDR2 YYDKDF come from the germline V gene (reference sequence). This CDR3 region has 17 residues. With V trimmed by 0 bases and J by 0 bases, 7 bases remained unmatched. CDR3 loop: CATSRDLGTDPNYGYTF. In nucleotides, the CDR3 is TGTGCCACCAGCAGAGATTTAGGGACAGACCCTAACTATGGCTACACCTTC.

This clonotype was counted only a few times. This chain uses TRBV20-1 with TRBJ2-1; 11 bases are shared with TRBD2. Germline V gene data show CDR1 as DFQATT and CDR2 as SNEGSKA (reference sequence). V was clipped by 6 bases and J by 7 bases; unmatched bases: 11. This CDR3 has 15 residues. As DNA, the CDR3 is TGCAGTGCAAAACCCCCCACTAGCGGGGGTAATGAGCAGTTCTTC. Its protein product is CSAKPPTSGGNEQFF.

This clonotype was detected many times. This chain connects TRBV2 to TRBJ2-1, with D tentatively TRBD1 (6 bases). V was pared by 5 bases and J by 0 bases, with 8 bases between. The germline gives CDR1 SNHLY, CDR2 FYNNEI. The CDR3 runs 14 residues. CDR3 loop: CASSQGSSYNEQFF. The CDR3 DNA reads TGTGCCAGCAGTCAGGGGAGCTCCTACAATGAGCAGTTCTTC.

This clonotype was seen repeatedly, ten times or more. This rearrangement joins TRBV20-1 to TRBJ2-3; TRBD2 aligns across 12 bases. The ends lost 3 bases at V and 3 bases at J; junction bases unmatched: 4. Germline V lookup: CDR1 DFQATT, CDR2 SNEGSKA (reference sequence). The CDR3 covers 15 residues. Written as DNA, the CDR3 is TGCAGTGCTAGTTCACTAGCGGGGGGAACAGATACGCAGTATTTT. Translating it yields CSASSLAGGTDTQYF.

This chain joins TRBV28 and TRBJ1-5, with D possibly TRBD1 on 5 matching bases. V was trimmed by 5 bases and J by 0 bases, leaving 20 bases between them. Germline values: CDR1 MDHEN, CDR2 SYDVKM. The CDR3 sequence is 18 residues long. CDR3 sequence: CASSGDGTPFSSNQPQHF. The CDR3 nucleotides are TGTGCCAGCAGTGGGGACGGGACCCCTTTTTCTAGCAATCAGCCCCAGCATTTT.